These 24 T cell receptor beta chains were all obtained from the same sample, sequenced in a study of tumour-infiltrating T cells in Burkitt lymphoma. Here immunoSEQ multiplex PCR was the method, and the copy in TCRdb shows in-frame clones only, minus some. Counted here are fewer than 8,000 clones, over 75% occurring once; the ten biggest clones make up roughly 9.6%. Input material: tumor tissue. These receptors came from a human donor with Burkitt lymphoma.

The chain couples TRBV5-6 to TRBJ1-5, with D unclear. CDR1 and CDR2 (germline): SGHDT, YYEEEE. The CDR3 length is 14 residues. V dropped 3 bases and J dropped 1 base, with 8 bases sitting between them. This CDR3 is CASSSQISNQPQHF. CDR3 bases: TGTGCCAGCAGCTCACAGATAAGCAATCAGCCCCAGCATTTT.

The chain recombines TRBV6-5 with TRBJ2-1; D uncertain. Per germline, CDR1 MNHEY and CDR2 SVGAGI. V gave up 8 bases and J gave up 3 bases, with 17 bases separating them. CDR3 length: 15 residues. CDR3 region: CASSVGRANYNEQFF. CDR3 bases: TGTGCCAGCTCAGTGGGCCGGGCTAACTACAATGAGCAGTTCTTC.

The rearrangement joins TRBV5-1 to TRBJ1-4; D unclear. Trimming took 0 bases from V and 5 from J, leaving 11 bases between them. CDR1 and CDR2 from the germline V gene are SGHRS and YFSETQ. The length of the CDR3 is 15 residues. The DNA for the CDR3 is TGCGCCAGCAGCTTGGAGGGTCTGTGGAATGAAAAACTGTTTTTT. The encoded protein is CASSLEGLWNEKLFF.

The chain couples TRBV2 to TRBJ2-3, with 7 bases lining up with TRBD2. With 5 bases clipped from V and 2 bases from J, the junction kept 7 bases outside the gene matches. The CDR3 totals 15 residues. The germline V gene has CDR1 SNHLY and CDR2 FYNNEI. The CDR3 region is CASSWSGTITDTQYF. The CDR3 DNA reads TGTGCCAGCAGTTGGAGCGGGACCATCACAGATACGCAGTATTTT. The complete variable domain, with remaining parts taken from reference TRBV2 and TRBJ2-3, reads EPEVTQTPSHQVTQMGQEVILRCVPISNHLYFYWYRQILGQKVEFLVSFYNNEISEKSEIFDDQFSVERPDGSNFTLKIRSTKLEDSAMYFCASSWSGTITDTQYFGPGTRLTVL.

The chain carries TRBV5-6 and TRBJ2-6; the D gene is possibly TRBD1 (5 bases). The CDR3 is 17 residues long. The ends were cut back, 0 bases at V and 4 bases at J, with 14 bases in the middle. In germline, CDR1 is SGHDT, CDR2 YYEEEE. The CDR3 DNA sequence: TGTGCCAGCAGCTTGGGACAGTCCCTCCTAGGGGCCAACGTCCTGACTTTC. Its translation: CASSLGQSLLGANVLTF.

This rearrangement joins TRBV15 to TRBJ1-5; 11 bases are a match to TRBD1. This CDR3 has 18 amino acids. With V trimmed by 0 bases and J by 6 bases, 10 bases remained unmatched. Germline lookup yields CDR1 LNHNV and CDR2 YYDKDF (reference sequence). CDR3 sequence (DNA): TGTGCCACCAGCAGAGATCCCAGCCGGACAGGGGGCGGTCAGCCCCAGCATTTT. The encoded protein is CATSRDPSRTGGGQPQHF.

The chain recombines TRBV5-1 with TRBJ2-1; D uncertain. Trimming stripped 0 bases from V and 6 bases from J, with 10 bases between. This CDR3 has 14 amino acids. Germline CDR1 SGHRS, CDR2 YFSETQ. CDR3 sequence reads: CASSLGSKGNEQFF. DNA for the CDR3: TGCGCCAGCAGCTTGGGTTCGAAGGGCAATGAGCAGTTCTTC.

The chain has TRBV11-2 and TRBJ2-1; 7 bases agree with TRBD1. CDR3 length: 14 residues. Per the germline V gene, CDR1 is SGHAT and CDR2 is FQNNGV. After removal of 5 bases from V and 4 bases from J, the junction contained 5 bases not matched to a gene. CDR3 sequence: CASSALTGYNEQFF. The CDR3 region has the DNA TGTGCCAGCAGCGCGTTGACAGGGTACAATGAGCAGTTCTTC.

The chain carries TRBV7-9 and TRBJ2-7, with a possible D match to TRBD1 (7 bases). The CDR3 extends over 12 amino acids. Germline CDR1 SEHNR, CDR2 FQNEAQ (reference sequence). V was cut by 4 bases and J by 6 bases, with 10 bases left in between. The CDR3 loop is CASSSGDSEQYF. CDR3 sequence (DNA): TGTGCCAGCAGCTCGGGGGACAGCGAGCAGTACTTC. The whole variable domain, remainder taken from reference TRBV7-9 and TRBJ2-7, is DTGVSQNPRHKITKRGQNVTFRCDPISEHNRLYWYRQTLGQGPEFLTYFQNEAQLEKSRLLSDRFSAERPKGSFSTLEIQRTEQGDSAMYLCASSSGDSEQYFGPGTRLTVT.

On this clone itself: The junction and the germline gene differ at one end; a read error may be behind it. Different DNA sequences within this sample yield the same CDR3. V is TRBV5-1 and J is TRBJ1-1, with D perhaps matching TRBD1 (5 bases). CDR1 and CDR2 (germline): SGHRS, YFSETQ. The CDR3 runs 11 residues. Written as DNA, the CDR3 is TGCGCTAGCAGCTGGGGGACTGAAGCTTTCTTT. Encoded protein: CASSWGTEAFF.

J is TRBJ1-4 and V is TRBV27; 10 positions agree with TRBD1. The CDR3 has 17 residues. Trimming took 5 bases from V and 9 from J; bases not matched to a gene: 15. Germline assignment: CDR1 MNHEY and CDR2 SMNVEV (reference sequence). The CDR3 reads CASSLRQGALRDKKLFF. The CDR3, as DNA: TGTGCCAGCAGTCTAAGACAGGGGGCGCTTCGGGACAAAAAACTGTTTTTT.

This rearrangement joins TRBV28 to TRBJ1-1; weak D call: TRBD1 (5 bases). The germline gives CDR1 MDHEN, CDR2 SYDVKM. The germline V and J ends were trimmed by 7 bases and 3 bases, with 9 bases remaining between them. This CDR3 has 12 residues. This CDR3 is CASTEGYTEAFF. DNA of the CDR3: TGTGCCAGCACGGAGGGGTACACTGAAGCTTTCTTT.

The J gene is TRBJ1-1, the V gene TRBV29-1; no clear D gene. Germline V gene sequence: CDR1 SQVTM, CDR2 ANQGSEA. The CDR3 contains 12 residues. Trimming cost V 5 bases and J 0 bases, with 7 bases left between them. This CDR3 reads CSVYEMNTEAFF. Here the CDR3 DNA reads TGCAGCGTTTACGAAATGAACACTGAAGCTTTCTTT.

V usage is TRBV2 and J usage is TRBJ2-7, with a possible D match to TRBD2 (6 bases). CDR1 is SNHLY and CDR2 is FYNNEI in the germline V gene. V shed 6 bases and J shed 0 bases, with 15 bases lying between them. The CDR3 sequence is 15 residues long. CDR3: CASRGLIPSSYEQYF. As DNA, the CDR3 is TGTGCCAGCAGGGGACTTATCCCCAGCTCCTACGAGCAGTACTTC.

Comment on this clone: One junction end disagrees with the germline gene, perhaps due to a read error. V and J are TRBV5-4 and TRBJ2-7; 9 positions agree with TRBD2. The CDR3 sequence is 15 residues long. The germline V gene encodes CDR1 SGHNT and CDR2 YYREEE (reference sequence). This CDR3 reads CASSSPGLASYEQYF. For the CDR3, the DNA is TGTGCCAGTAGCTCCCCGGGACTAGCCTCCTACGAGCAGTACTTC.

This clone was observed a single time. V and J are TRBV27 and TRBJ2-1; 11 bases are a match to TRBD2. Germline V lookup: CDR1 MNHEY, CDR2 SMNVEV (reference sequence). The CDR3 has 17 residues. J lost 12 bases, V lost 0 bases, and 13 bases had no gene match. The CDR3 nucleotides are TGTGCCAGCAGTTTATCGATAGGAACTAGCGGGAGCGGAGCGCAGTTCTTC. Its protein product is CASSLSIGTSGSGAQFF.

V is TRBV27 and J is TRBJ2-1; D unresolved. Germline V gene data show CDR1 as MNHEY and CDR2 as SMNVEV (reference sequence). Trimming cost V 5 bases and J 1 base, with 9 bases left between them. The CDR3 has 14 amino acids. CDR3 bases: TGTGCCAGCAGTGTAACCAGGTCCTACAATGAGCAGTTCTTC. This sequence encodes CASSVTRSYNEQFF.

V usage is TRBV6-1 and J usage is TRBJ2-2; 12 bases fit TRBD2. The germline V gene has CDR1 MNHNS and CDR2 SASEGT. CDR3 size: 15 residues. V gave up 5 bases and J gave up 7 bases; unmatched junction bases: 5. The CDR3 coding sequence is TGTGCCAGCAGTCGACTAGCGGGAGAGAGCGGGGAGCTGTTTTTT. Its protein product is CASSRLAGESGELFF.

The rearrangement links TRBV5-1 to TRBJ1-1, with 11 bases that match TRBD1. The CDR3 spans 18 residues. J gave up 0 bases and V 4 bases, and 11 bases lay outside the gene matches. Germline CDR1 SGHRS, CDR2 YFSETQ. CDR3 in DNA: TGCGCCAGCAGCGCACCCGGGACAGGGGGTTTGGTGAACACTGAAGCTTTCTTT. It translates to CASSAPGTGGLVNTEAFF.

The rearrangement joins TRBV6-5 to TRBJ2-1; TRBD1 is a possible D gene (6 bases). The CDR3 spans 13 residues. Per germline, CDR1 MNHEY and CDR2 SVGAGI. Trimming removed 6 bases at V and 5 bases at J, with 11 bases between. CDR3 DNA sequence: TGTGCCAGCAGGCACCGACAGGACAATGAGCAGTTCTTC. Translating it yields CASRHRQDNEQFF.

The gene calls are TRBV10-2 and TRBJ2-7, with TRBD2 identical over 15 bases. The CDR3 has 16 amino acids. V trimming: 2 bases; J trimming: 10 bases; junction bases outside the gene matches: 9. The germline CDR1 and CDR2 sequences are WSHSY and SAAADI. CDR3 residues: CASSEGMGLAGGAQYF. For the CDR3, the DNA is TGCGCCAGCAGTGAGGGGATGGGACTAGCGGGAGGTGCTCAGTACTTC.

This chain connects TRBV27 to TRBJ2-3, with 7 bases identical to TRBD2. J lost 4 bases, V lost 8 bases, and 12 bases had no gene match. This CDR3 has 15 amino acids. Germline V gene lookup returns CDR1 MNHEY and CDR2 SMNVEV (reference sequence). CDR3 amino acids: CASGQLARGPDTQYF. The CDR3 DNA reads as TGTGCCAGCGGGCAACTAGCGAGGGGCCCAGATACGCAGTATTTT.

The V gene is TRBV28, the J gene TRBJ2-7; the D is unclear. CDR3 length equals 15 residues. V lost 7 bases, J lost 0 bases, and 16 bases lay in between. Germline CDR1 reads MDHEN; CDR2 reads SYDVKM. The CDR3 DNA reads TGTGCCAGCATCAGACCCGCGGTGGGCTCCTACGAGCAGTACTTC. Translated: CASIRPAVGSYEQYF.

This clone was counted a single time. This rearrangement joins TRBV15 to TRBJ2-6, with a possible D match to TRBD2 (5 bases). The length of the CDR3 is 15 residues. Per the germline V gene, CDR1 is LNHNV and CDR2 is YYDKDF (reference sequence). The V gene lost 3 bases and the J gene lost 1 base, with 7 bases spanning the gap. CDR3 sequence reads: CATSSGDSGANVLTF. The CDR3 coding sequence is TGTGCCACCAGCAGCGGGGATTCTGGGGCCAACGTCCTGACTTTC.